The T cell receptor (beta chain) described here comes from a study of Graves' ophthalmopathy and Graves' hyperthyroidism (dated by TCRdb to between 2018 and 2020). About the investigation overall: Peripheral blood was collected at initial diagnosis, prior to any treatment. Following sample collection, hyperthyroidism patients were given methimazole at a starting dose of 30 mg daily, and ophthalmopathy patients were given high-dose intravenous methylprednisolone. To explore V-J signatures distinguishing ophthalmopathy from hyperthyroidism, a discovery set of more than 95 patients (43 ophthalmopathy, some 55 stable hyperthyroidism) was enrolled. The roughly 91 discovery patients were randomly divided into training and test sets at a 7:3 ratio. In total, over 130 blood samples were TCR-sequenced: approximately 40 ophthalmopathy, about 75 hyperthyroidism and roughly 17 hyperthyroidism-to-ophthalmopathy patients. An independent validation cohort comprised 18 hyperthyroidism patients and roughly 15 patients who later progressed from hyperthyroidism to ophthalmopathy. To tell Graves' ophthalmopathy apart from Graves' hyperthyroidism, and to predict which patients would progress to ophthalmopathy, the study relied on TCR beta repertoire signatures. T-cell repertoires of thyroid tissue and blood were compared in several hyperthyroidism patients.

A single count supports this clonotype. Its antigen specificity is not known. No much larger clonotype is one base removed from it; base qualities were not supplied. One read alone provides weak support. The ophthalmopathy patients had moderately to severely active disease, with a Clinical Activity Score of 3 or higher, a NOSPECS grade of 4 or higher, and a disease duration of less than 3 months. Patients with other autoimmune diseases, uncontrolled infections, pregnancy or lactation were excluded from the study. Diagnosis relied on clinical symptoms, serum thyroxine, TRAb, thyroid ultrasound and orbital computed tomography. Ficoll-Paque density gradient centrifugation was used to isolate PBMCs from around 9.1 ml of fresh peripheral blood. Trizol reagent was used to extract the total RNA, and its quality was then checked on an Agilent 2100 Bioanalyzer. TCR beta CDR3 regions were amplified from RNA transcripts for repertoire sequencing. A first-round RT-PCR used HTBI primers with the Qiagen OneStep RT-PCR kit, followed by a second-round multiplex PCR, size selection and purification. The libraries underwent paired-end sequencing with 100 bp reads on an Illumina HiSeq2000. In the source study's methods: Reads were processed with SOAPnuke, discarding reads with adapters, uncalled bases, mean Phred below 15, or no exact constant-primer or identifier match. COPE v1.2.5 was used to merge high-quality paired reads. Unique nucleotide sequences were defined as clonotypes and aligned to IMGT TRB V, D and J references using MiTCR v1.1. The analysis was limited to V-J combinations with a frequency above 0.0001, which together covered 98% to 99.2% of repertoires. A TCR clonal expansion and chaos score per V-J combination was defined as the ratio of F50 clonal expansion to chaos observed in the TCRdist matrix. Features were reduced by Welch's t-statistics and random forest to over 10 V-J combinations, which fed a naive Bayes classifier. The similarity between thyroid and blood repertoires was quantified using the Morisita-Horn index. Using fastp at Q25 and MiXCR, TCRdb reprocessed the public reads and kept productive beta chains. Rows are unified per CDR3 protein, each entry keeping the most common DNA and genes. TCRdb, rather than the study authors, made the V and J calls. The sample yields 170,000 or so distinct CDR3 sequences; 39% were counted once. The ten largest clones capture nearly 9% of the sample.

What the authors observed across the whole study: In validation, the model predicted ophthalmopathy progression with about 70% sensitivity and approximately 75% specificity; 12 predicted patients were CT-confirmed with GO in a median of 6.5 months. Ophthalmopathy was separated from stable hyperthyroidism by the 13-signature model with 85% to 90% sensitivity and approximately 84% specificity in cross-validation and with 80%/75% in the test set. No statistical method was used to predetermine the sample size, and group allocation was not hidden from the investigators. Most expanded thyroid clonotypes with frequency above 0.001 were also detected in blood, suggesting blood repertoires may reflect the thyroid immune response.

V is pared back by 2 bases and J by 0 bases, with 8 bases lying between the germline termini. CDR1 and CDR2, per the germline V gene, are SGHTA and FQGNSA. The CDR3 has 15 amino acids, counting the end cysteine and phenylalanine. Kept here is only the CDR3 DNA, which spans 45 bases and is read in frame from base 1. What was sequenced was peripheral blood. The origin of this receptor is a man aged 25-45 years with Graves' ophthalmopathy. Donor details come from another sample of the same person, matched by shared clones. This receptor chain uses TRBV7-2 and TRBJ1-5, with the identity of the D gene unclear. The CDR3 corresponds to CASSLSQGSNQPQHF. The sequence in DNA is TGTGCCAGCAGCTTAAGTCAAGGTAGCAATCAGCCCCAGCATTTT.